The next 18 T cell receptor beta chains were all read from a single sample in a study of type 1 regulatory T cells. One entry per CDR3 protein results from TCRdb running MiXCR on the reads. The table includes about 2,500 distinct CDR3 sequences, more than 5.5% detected once. The sequenced material came from CD4+ T cells, either the whole sample or a sorted fraction (not recorded which). Every receptor here comes from a human donor in good health.

In its sample, this clonotype ranks as medium-sized. This sequence joins TRBV5-1 and TRBJ1-2; 7 nucleotides agree with TRBD1. V lost 4 bases and J lost 5; bases outside the gene matches: 8. This CDR3 comprises 14 residues. CDR1 is SGHRS, CDR2 YFSETQ, per germline. Here the CDR3 reads CASSVGTVVYGYTF. In nucleotides, the CDR3 is TGCGCCAGCAGCGTCGGGACAGTTGTTTATGGCTACACCTTC.

This clonotype ranks as medium-sized. The chain is built from TRBV30 and TRBJ2-7; a weak D match, TRBD2 (6 bases). Trimming removed 2 bases at V and 4 bases at J, with 9 bases between. This CDR3 has 12 amino acids. Germline V CDR1 and CDR2: GTSNPN, SVGIG (reference sequence). The CDR3 protein is CAWSSGLYEQYF. CDR3 DNA: TGTGCCTGGAGTAGTGGACTATACGAGCAGTACTTC. Filled out from reference TRBV30 and TRBJ2-7, the complete variable domain reads SQTIHQWPATLVQPVGSPLSLECTVEGTSNPNLYWYRQAAGRGLQLLFYSVGIGQISSEVPQNLSASRPQDRQFILSSKKLLLSDSGFYLCAWSSGLYEQYFGPGTRLTVT.

This clonotype is deemed medium-sized (0.01 to 0.1%). The chain links TRBV7-2 to TRBJ2-3; 16 positions match TRBD2. Germline V gene sequence: CDR1 SGHTA, CDR2 FQGNSA. Unmatched junction bases numbered 13, after V lost 6 bases and J lost 4 bases. This CDR3 is 19 amino acids long. CDR3 coding DNA: TGTGCCAGCAGACCACCGCCGGGACTAGCGGGGGGGCCGGCAGATACGCAGTATTTT. Protein sequence: CASRPPPGLAGGPADTQYF.

About this clonotype itself: A much larger clone is a single base away; this may be a read error. The chain employs TRBV6-2 or TRBV6-3 and TRBJ2-1; 7 bases are shared with TRBD2. Germline V gene data show CDR1 as MNHEY and CDR2 as SVGEGT. There are 14 residues in the CDR3. The CDR3 spells CASSPLADYNERFF. CDR3 DNA sequence: TGTGCCAGCAGTCCTCTAGCGGACTACAATGAGCGGTTCTTC.

This clonotype is labeled medium-sized (0.01 to 0.1%). The V call is TRBV29-1, the J call TRBJ2-7; D ambiguous. Germline V CDR1 and CDR2: SQVTM, ANQGSEA. CDR3 length equals 12 residues. V lost 3 bases and J lost 3, with 9 bases in between. CDR3 region: CSVEVTNYEQYF. CDR3 coding DNA: TGCAGCGTTGAGGTGACCAACTACGAGCAGTACTTC.

In its sample, this clonotype is medium-sized. V gene TRBV19 combines with J gene TRBJ1-2; 7 nucleotides agree with TRBD1. The CDR3 runs to 14 residues. After removal of 4 bases from V and 1 base from J, the junction contained 3 bases not matched to a gene. Germline values: CDR1 LNHDA, CDR2 SQIVND (reference sequence). As DNA, the CDR3 is TGTGCCAGTAGTACTACAGGGGATAACTATGGCTACACCTTC. Protein: CASSTTGDNYGYTF.

By its share, this clonotype is medium-sized. In nucleotides, the CDR3 is TGTGCCAGCAGTTTATGGTCTAGCCTCGGGGAGCTGTTTTTT. Translating gives CASSLWSSLGELFF. The J gene is TRBJ2-2, the V gene TRBV12-3 or TRBV12-4; possibly TRBD2 for D (5 bases). The CDR3 contains 14 residues. The V gene lost 2 bases and the J gene lost 7 bases, with 11 bases spanning the gap.

This clonotype is termed medium-sized. The gene calls are TRBV7-6 and TRBJ1-6; D is unresolved. V lost 2 bases and J lost 7, with 9 bases in between. Per the germline V gene, CDR1 is SGHVS and CDR2 is FNYEAQ. The CDR3 spans 14 residues. As DNA, the CDR3 is TGTGCCAGCAGCTTATTGATCGGAAATTCACCCCTCCACTTT. Residues: CASSLLIGNSPLHF. The full variable domain, its missing parts supplied by reference TRBV7-6 and TRBJ1-6, is GAGVSQSPRYKVTKRGQDVALRCDPISGHVSLYWYRQALGQGPEFLTYFNYEAQQDKSGLPNDRFSAERPEGSISTLTIQRTEQRDSAMYRCASSLLIGNSPLHFGNGTRLTVT.

Relative to its sample, this clonotype is medium-sized. This rearrangement joins TRBV19 to TRBJ2-5; TRBD2 matches at 9 bases. The CDR3 is made up of 16 amino acids. With 3 bases clipped from V and 1 base from J, the junction kept 6 bases outside the gene matches. Germline CDR1 and CDR2: LNHDA and SQIVND (reference sequence). Written as DNA, the CDR3 is TGTGCCAGTAGTATCGGGCTAGCGGGGCTCCAAGAGACCCAGTACTTC. Translation gives CASSIGLAGLQETQYF.

By its share, this clonotype is medium-sized. This sequence joins TRBV20-1 and TRBJ2-7, with D tentatively TRBD2 (5 bases). V lost 1 base, J lost 8 bases, and 18 bases lay in between. Per the germline V gene, CDR1 is DFQATT and CDR2 is SNEGSKA (reference sequence). The CDR3 spans 14 residues. CDR3 residues: CSARVGSTSGQQYF. Here the CDR3 DNA reads TGCAGTGCTAGAGTTGGGAGTACGAGCGGACAGCAGTACTTC.

By share of the sample, this clonotype is medium-sized. The DNA of the CDR3 is TGTGCCAGCAGTGAAGAACGGAAGAATCAGCCCCAGCATTTT. This gives the protein CASSEERKNQPQHF. This chain joins TRBV6-1 and TRBJ1-5; D remains unclear. The CDR3 has 14 amino acids. CDR1 is MNHNS, CDR2 SASEGT, per germline. Trimming removed 1 base from V and 4 bases from J, with 8 bases in between.

This clonotype is classed as medium-sized (0.01 to 0.1%). The chain links TRBV4-1 to TRBJ1-4; tentative D call: TRBD1 (5 bases). The CDR3 contains 17 residues. The V end lost 0 bases, the J end lost 8 bases, and 19 bases lay between the germline ends. Germline loops: CDR1 MGHRA, CDR2 YSYEKL. The CDR3, as DNA: TGCGCCAGCAGCCAAGAGGGGTCCGGGACGCGTATGGAAAAACTGTTTTTT. Encoded protein: CASSQEGSGTRMEKLFF.

This clonotype is termed medium-sized. This chain joins TRBV6-1 and TRBJ2-7, with 7 bases matching TRBD1. The germline V gene has CDR1 MNHNS and CDR2 SASEGT. The CDR3 loop spans 16 amino acids. Trimming removed 5 bases from V and 1 base from J; junction bases left unmatched: 11. DNA for the CDR3: TGTGCCAGCAGTAAAGGGACAGCCCTTACGTCCTACGAGCAGTACTTC. It translates to CASSKGTALTSYEQYF.

This clonotype rates as medium-sized. The chain uses TRBV5-1 and TRBJ2-7; 8 nucleotides line up with TRBD2. J lost 4 bases, V lost 5 bases, and 8 bases had no gene match. CDR3 length: 14 residues. CDR1 is SGHRS, CDR2 YFSETQ, per germline. The CDR3 reads CASSTGGAPYEQYF. DNA of the CDR3: TGCGCCAGCAGTACGGGAGGGGCTCCGTACGAGCAGTACTTC.

By share, this clonotype ranks as medium-sized. This chain connects TRBV20-1 to TRBJ2-3; TRBD2 aligns across 8 bases. The CDR3 is 15 residues long. Unmatched junction bases numbered 14, after V lost 6 bases and J lost 6 bases. Germline V gene lookup returns CDR1 DFQATT and CDR2 SNEGSKA (reference sequence). Written as DNA, the CDR3 is TGCAGTGCGCCGACGGCGGGGGGCCTGGGGGATACGCAGTATTTT. Residues: CSAPTAGGLGDTQYF.

This clonotype ranks as medium-sized. The chain recombines TRBV19 with TRBJ1-1; TRBD1 agrees at 10 bases. After removal of 4 bases from V and 1 base from J, the junction contained 12 bases not matched to a gene. From germline, CDR1 is LNHDA and CDR2 SQIVND (reference sequence). The CDR3 is 18 residues long. The CDR3 region is CASSTKGQGSGANTEAFF. CDR3 nucleotides: TGTGCCAGTAGTACAAAGGGACAGGGGAGCGGCGCGAACACTGAAGCTTTCTTT. Together with reference TRBV19 and TRBJ1-1, the CDR3 gives the full variable domain: DGGITQSPKYLFRKEGQNVTLSCEQNLNHDAMYWYRQDPGQGLRLIYYSQIVNDFQKGDIAEGYSVSREKKESFPLTVTSAQKNPTAFYLCASSTKGQGSGANTEAFFGQGTRLTVV.

Relative to its sample, this clonotype is medium-sized. The chain carries TRBV6-2 or TRBV6-3 and TRBJ2-7; D may be TRBD2 (6 bases). Germline CDR1 MNHEY, CDR2 SVGEGT. Trimming removed 7 bases from V and 3 bases from J, with 16 bases in between. CDR3 size: 14 residues. The CDR3 DNA reads as TGTGCCAGCACAGGGCGACTCGGGGGCTACGAGCAGTACTTC. Its protein product is CASTGRLGGYEQYF.

Regarding this clonotype: One junction end does not reproduce the germline sequence, and a read error may be involved. The V call is TRBV28, the J call TRBJ2-2; either TRBD1 or TRBD2 may fit D (5 bases each). The CDR3 is made up of 16 amino acids. The germline CDR1 and CDR2 sequences are MDHEN and SYDVKM. CDR3 in amino acids: CASSLSQTEGNRGAVF. Written as DNA, the CDR3 is TGTGCCAGCAGTTTGTCCCAGACAGAGGGGAACCGGGGAGCTGTTTTT.